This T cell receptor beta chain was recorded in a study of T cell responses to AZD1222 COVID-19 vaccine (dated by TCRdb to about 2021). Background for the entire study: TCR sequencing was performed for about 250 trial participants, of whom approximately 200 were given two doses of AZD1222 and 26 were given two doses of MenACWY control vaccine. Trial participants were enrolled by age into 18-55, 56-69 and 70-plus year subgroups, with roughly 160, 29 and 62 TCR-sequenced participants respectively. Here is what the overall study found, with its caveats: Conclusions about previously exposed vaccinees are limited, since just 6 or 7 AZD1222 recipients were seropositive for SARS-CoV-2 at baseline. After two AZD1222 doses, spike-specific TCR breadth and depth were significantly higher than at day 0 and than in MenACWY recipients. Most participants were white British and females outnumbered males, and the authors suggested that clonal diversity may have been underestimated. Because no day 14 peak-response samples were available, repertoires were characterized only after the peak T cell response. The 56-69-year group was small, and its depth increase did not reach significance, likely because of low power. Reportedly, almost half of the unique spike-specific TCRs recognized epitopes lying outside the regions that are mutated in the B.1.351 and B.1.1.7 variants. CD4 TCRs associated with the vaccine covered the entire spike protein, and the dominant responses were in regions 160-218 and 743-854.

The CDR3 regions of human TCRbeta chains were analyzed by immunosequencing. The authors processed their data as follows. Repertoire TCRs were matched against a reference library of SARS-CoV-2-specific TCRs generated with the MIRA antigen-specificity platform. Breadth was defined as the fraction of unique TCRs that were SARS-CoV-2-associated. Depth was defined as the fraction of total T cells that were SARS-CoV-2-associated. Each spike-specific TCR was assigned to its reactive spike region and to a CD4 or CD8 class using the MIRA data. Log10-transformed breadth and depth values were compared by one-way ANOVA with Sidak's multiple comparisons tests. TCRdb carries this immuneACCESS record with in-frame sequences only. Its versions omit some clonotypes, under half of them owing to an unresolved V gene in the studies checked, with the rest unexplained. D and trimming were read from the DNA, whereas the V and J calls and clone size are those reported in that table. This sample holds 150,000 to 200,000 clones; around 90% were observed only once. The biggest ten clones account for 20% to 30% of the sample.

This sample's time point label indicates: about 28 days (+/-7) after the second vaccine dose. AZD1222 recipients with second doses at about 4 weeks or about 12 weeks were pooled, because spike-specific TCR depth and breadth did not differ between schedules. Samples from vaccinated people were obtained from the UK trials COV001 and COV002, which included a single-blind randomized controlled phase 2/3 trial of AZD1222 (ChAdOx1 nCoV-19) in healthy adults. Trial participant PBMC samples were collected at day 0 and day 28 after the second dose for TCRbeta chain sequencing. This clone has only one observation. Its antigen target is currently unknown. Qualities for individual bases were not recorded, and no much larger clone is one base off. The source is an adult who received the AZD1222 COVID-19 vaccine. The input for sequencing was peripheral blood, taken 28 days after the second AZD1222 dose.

In nucleotide form, the sequence is TGTGCCAGCAGCAAAGGACCCGGGGAGCTGTTTTTT. Its translation reads: CASSKGPGELFF. This receptor chain uses TRBV7-2 and TRBJ2-2; the D gene cannot be resolved reliably. CDR1 and CDR2, looked up from the germline V gene, are SGHTA and FQGNSA. V is pared back by 5 bases and J by 6 bases, with 7 bases lying between the germline termini. Inclusive of the bounding cysteine and phenylalanine, the CDR3 is 12 residues long. Only the CDR3 part of the read is kept: 36 bases, read in frame from the first base. Supplemented by the reference TRBV7-2 and TRBJ2-2 proteins around the CDR3, the complete variable domain is GAGVSQSPSNKVTEKGKDVELRCDPISGHTALYWYRQSLGQGLEFLIYFQGNSAPDKSGLPSDRFSAERTGGSVSTLTIQRTQQEDSAVYLCASSKGPGELFFGEGSRLTVL.